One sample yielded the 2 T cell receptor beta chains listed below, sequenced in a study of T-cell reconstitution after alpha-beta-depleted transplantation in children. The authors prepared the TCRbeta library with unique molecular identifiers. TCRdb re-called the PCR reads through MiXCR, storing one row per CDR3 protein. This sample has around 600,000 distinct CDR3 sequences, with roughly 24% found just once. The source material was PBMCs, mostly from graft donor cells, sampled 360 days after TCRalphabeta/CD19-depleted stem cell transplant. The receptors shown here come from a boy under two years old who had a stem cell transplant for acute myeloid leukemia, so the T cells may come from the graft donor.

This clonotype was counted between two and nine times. The CDR3 is CASSVVGERGETQYF. The CDR3 nucleotides are TGTGCCAGCAGCGTAGTGGGGGAGCGGGGGGAGACCCAGTACTTC. This chain links TRBV9 with TRBJ2-5; 8 bases are shared with TRBD2. The V gene end was trimmed by 0 bases and the J gene end by 5 bases; junction bases not matched to a gene: 6. Germline V gene lookup returns CDR1 SGDLS and CDR2 YYNGEE. This CDR3 region has 15 residues.

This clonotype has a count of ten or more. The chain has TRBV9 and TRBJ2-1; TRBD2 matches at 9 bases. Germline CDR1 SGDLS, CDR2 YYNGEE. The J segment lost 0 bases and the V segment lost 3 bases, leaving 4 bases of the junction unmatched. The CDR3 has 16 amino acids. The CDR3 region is CASSAAGGRSYNEQFF. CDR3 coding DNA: TGTGCCAGCAGCGCAGCGGGGGGCCGCTCCTACAATGAGCAGTTCTTC.